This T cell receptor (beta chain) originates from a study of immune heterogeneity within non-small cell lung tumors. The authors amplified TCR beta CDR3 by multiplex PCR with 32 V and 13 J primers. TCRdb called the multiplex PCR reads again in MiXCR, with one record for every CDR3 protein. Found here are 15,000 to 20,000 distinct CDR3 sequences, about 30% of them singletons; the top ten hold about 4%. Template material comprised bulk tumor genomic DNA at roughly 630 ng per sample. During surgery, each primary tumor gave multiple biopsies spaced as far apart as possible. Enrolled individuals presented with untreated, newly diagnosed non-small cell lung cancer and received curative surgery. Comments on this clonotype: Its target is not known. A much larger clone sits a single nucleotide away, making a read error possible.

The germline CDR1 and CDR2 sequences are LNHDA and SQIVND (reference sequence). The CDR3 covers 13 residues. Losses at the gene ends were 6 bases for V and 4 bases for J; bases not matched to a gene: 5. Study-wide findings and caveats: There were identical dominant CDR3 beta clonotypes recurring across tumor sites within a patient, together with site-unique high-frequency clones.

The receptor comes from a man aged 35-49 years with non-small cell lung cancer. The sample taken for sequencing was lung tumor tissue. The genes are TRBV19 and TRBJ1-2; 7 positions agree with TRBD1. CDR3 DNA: TGTGCCAGTAGAGACAGGGCCCTCTATGGCTACACCTTC. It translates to CASRDRALYGYTF.